This T cell receptor (beta chain) emerged from a study of T-cell reconstitution after alpha-beta-depleted transplantation in children. Between the trimmed V and J ends, which lost 6 bases and 3 bases, there was a span of 11 bases. The CDR3 extends over 13 amino acids. The V gene's germline CDR1 is MNHEY and CDR2 SMNVEV (reference sequence). For TCRbeta, the library was prepared with unique molecular identifiers. TCRdb recomputed calls from the PCR reads with MiXCR, one row per CDR3 protein. The profile shows 420,000 or so distinct CDR3 sequences, about 11% of them singletons. Sample: PBMCs from the stem cell graft donor, taken from the stem cell graft. The rearrangement joins TRBV27 to TRBJ1-1, with TRBD1 as a possible D gene (5 bases). The clonotype was recovered from a human donor who donated a stem cell graft to a child with acute myeloid leukemia. Here the CDR3 DNA reads TGTGCCAGCAGGGGGGTTTGGGACACTGAAGCTTTCTTT. This sequence encodes CASRGVWDTEAFF.